A single sample is the source of the 27 T cell receptor beta chains below, sequenced in a study of shared clonotypes between healthy human individuals. Repertoires were generated with immunoSEQ multiplex PCR, while TCRdb's copy carries only in-frame clones and drops some. The data hold approximately 1.1 million clones, with about 84% observed a single time. Sequences were obtained from memory CD4+ T cells from PBMCs. Subset meaning: CD45RA-negative fraction. These receptors were collected from a man aged 18-30 years in good health. Some clones in this sample may be carry-over from other donors' samples.

V gene TRBV5-4 combines with J gene TRBJ2-1, with 9 bases lining up with TRBD1. CDR3 size: 14 residues. V gave up 4 bases and J gave up 7 bases; unmatched junction bases: 6. CDR1 and CDR2 from the germline V gene are SGHNT and YYREEE (reference sequence). The CDR3 here is CASSHRQGGNEQFF. CDR3 DNA sequence: TGTGCCAGCAGCCACCGACAGGGGGGAAATGAGCAGTTCTTC.

The chain has TRBV5-4 and TRBJ2-3; D may be TRBD1 (5 bases). The CDR3 covers 16 residues. V was shortened by 2 bases and J by 2 bases, with 15 bases between the two germline ends. Germline V gene data show CDR1 as SGHNT and CDR2 as YYREEE (reference sequence). CDR3 protein: CASSFGGQVNTDTQYF. The CDR3, as DNA: TGTGCCAGCAGCTTTGGCGGACAAGTAAACACAGATACGCAGTATTTT.

The gene calls are TRBV28 and TRBJ1-2; 8 nucleotides agree with TRBD1. V gave up 6 bases and J gave up 8 bases; unmatched junction bases: 17. Per the germline V gene, CDR1 is MDHEN and CDR2 is SYDVKM. CDR3 length: 16 amino acids. The CDR3 sequence: CASRPGTGRSVTGYTF. In DNA, the CDR3 is TGTGCCAGCAGGCCCGGGACAGGCCGTTCGGTTACGGGCTACACCTTC.

The chain is built from TRBV11-2 and TRBJ2-1; 8 nucleotides match TRBD2. CDR3 length: 15 residues. Unmatched junction bases numbered 11, after V lost 3 bases and J lost 10 bases. Germline CDR1 SGHAT, CDR2 FQNNGV. This CDR3 is CASSLSAGALGEQFF. DNA for the CDR3: TGTGCCAGCAGCTTGTCAGCGGGAGCGTTGGGGGAGCAGTTCTTC.

The V and J genes are TRBV11-1 and TRBJ2-5; maybe TRBD2 (7 bases). The CDR3 spans 14 residues. The germline gives CDR1 SGHAT, CDR2 FQDESV (reference sequence). Trimming removed 3 bases from V and 3 bases from J, with 11 bases in between. The CDR3 DNA follows: TGTGCCAGCAGCTTCGGGGGGCGAGAAGAGACCCAGTACTTC. Protein sequence: CASSFGGREETQYF.

The chain employs TRBV14 and TRBJ2-3; D uncertain. This CDR3 is built from 13 residues. V lost 3 bases to trimming and J lost 3 bases, with 7 bases between them. CDR1 and CDR2 (germline): SGHDN, FVKESK. The DNA for the CDR3 is TGTGCCAGCAGCCAGCTTCATACAGATACGCAGTATTTT. As protein: CASSQLHTDTQYF.

The chain links TRBV20-1 to TRBJ2-7; no firm D call. V shed 1 base and J shed 4 bases, with 5 bases lying between them. This CDR3 contains 11 residues. CDR1 and CDR2 (germline): DFQATT, SNEGSKA (reference sequence). CDR3 amino acids: CSARVVYEQYF. The CDR3, as DNA: TGCAGTGCTAGAGTAGTTTACGAGCAGTACTTC.

This clone occurred a few times. The rearrangement joins TRBV28 to TRBJ2-3; D is unclear. CDR3 length: 13 amino acids. Trimming left V 6 bases short and J 5 bases short, with 12 bases between. Germline V CDR1 and CDR2: MDHEN, SYDVKM. The CDR3 DNA reads as TGTGCCAGCAGGGTAGGAAACCGAGATACGCAGTATTTT. The encoded protein is CASRVGNRDTQYF.

The chain uses TRBV6-1 and TRBJ2-2; no clear D gene. The CDR3 is 15 amino acids. V was clipped by 6 bases and J by 4 bases, with 15 bases between them. The germline CDR1 and CDR2 sequences are MNHNS and SASEGT. The CDR3, as DNA: TGTGCCAGCAGCATGACATACGTTTTCACCGGGGAGCTGTTTTTT. It is translated as CASSMTYVFTGELFF.

This chain joins TRBV7-2 and TRBJ2-6; maybe TRBD2 (7 bases). This CDR3 is 17 amino acids long. V shed 2 bases and J shed 3 bases, with 14 bases lying between them. CDR1 and CDR2 (germline): SGHTA, FQGNSA. DNA of the CDR3: TGTGCCAGCAGCTTAAGCGCGGGGGCGGGTGGGGCCAACGTCCTGACTTTC. Encoded protein: CASSLSAGAGGANVLTF.

The chain recombines TRBV28 with TRBJ1-5; D is uncertain. V lost 6 bases, J lost 2 bases, and 8 bases lay in between. The CDR3 runs 13 residues. Germline V gene lookup returns CDR1 MDHEN and CDR2 SYDVKM. CDR3 coding DNA: TGTGCCAGCAGGCGCTCGGGCAATCAGCCCCAGCATTTT. This sequence encodes CASRRSGNQPQHF.

The chain couples TRBV28 to TRBJ1-1; D gene ambiguous. Trimming stripped 6 bases from V and 4 bases from J, with 12 bases between. Germline-derived CDR1 and CDR2 are MDHEN and SYDVKM. The CDR3 totals 13 residues. The CDR3 DNA sequence: TGTGCCAGCAGCCGAACATGGTTCACTGAAGCTTTCTTT. Protein sequence: CASSRTWFTEAFF.

The V call is TRBV19, the J call TRBJ2-3, with 9 bases lining up with TRBD2. Germline CDR1 LNHDA, CDR2 SQIVND (reference sequence). The J segment lost 5 bases and the V segment lost 7 bases, leaving 13 bases of the junction unmatched. This CDR3 has 16 residues. The CDR3 protein is CASTFVAGGPEDTQYF. Here the CDR3 DNA reads TGTGCCAGTACATTCGTGGCGGGAGGGCCTGAAGATACGCAGTATTTT. Using reference TRBV19 and TRBJ2-3 for the parts outside the CDR3, the full variable domain is DGGITQSPKYLFRKEGQNVTLSCEQNLNHDAMYWYRQDPGQGLRLIYYSQIVNDFQKGDIAEGYSVSREKKESFPLTVTSAQKNPTAFYLCASTFVAGGPEDTQYFGPGTRLTVL.

This clone was picked up one time. This chain connects TRBV7-8 to TRBJ2-2; unclear D gene. Germline CDR1 SGHVS, CDR2 FQNEAQ. Trimming removed 5 bases from V and 7 bases from J, with 14 bases in between. The CDR3 length is 14 residues. The chain's CDR3 is CASSTVSVSGELFF. DNA for the CDR3: TGTGCCAGCAGCACAGTGTCGGTTAGCGGGGAGCTGTTTTTT.

This chain joins TRBV7-9 and TRBJ2-7; 9 nucleotides match TRBD2. The J segment lost 6 bases and the V segment lost 1 base, leaving 10 bases of the junction unmatched. There are 16 residues in the CDR3. The V gene's germline CDR1 is SEHNR and CDR2 FQNEAQ (reference sequence). CDR3 loop: CASSLGAGLALREQYF. In DNA form, the CDR3 reads TGTGCCAGCAGCTTAGGGGCGGGACTAGCCCTTCGCGAGCAGTACTTC. Full variable domain (remainder filled in from reference TRBV7-9 and TRBJ2-7): DTGVSQNPRHKITKRGQNVTFRCDPISEHNRLYWYRQTLGQGPEFLTYFQNEAQLEKSRLLSDRFSAERPKGSFSTLEIQRTEQGDSAMYLCASSLGAGLALREQYFGPGTRLTVT.

A remark on this clone: Other nucleotide sequences in the sample specify the same CDR3. The chain has TRBV18 and TRBJ1-1; D is perhaps TRBD1 (6 bases). The germline CDR1 and CDR2 sequences are KGHSH and LQKENI. V was clipped by 3 bases and J by 3 bases, with 11 bases between them. The CDR3 is 14 residues long. The CDR3 nucleotides read TGTGCCAGCTCACCCACGACAGGAGACACTGAAGCTTTCTTT. Its protein is CASSPTTGDTEAFF.

This clone was found many times. The sample contains more than one DNA sequence encoding this CDR3. The rearrangement uses TRBV5-1 and TRBJ1-5, with 8 bases fitting TRBD1. V gave up 4 bases and J gave up 0 bases; unmatched junction bases: 3. The length of the CDR3 is 15 residues. The germline V gene encodes CDR1 SGHRS and CDR2 YFSETQ. The CDR3 region is CASSLGQDSNQPQHF. The CDR3 nucleotides read TGCGCCAGCAGCCTGGGACAGGATAGCAATCAGCCCCAGCATTTT. Combining the CDR3 with reference TRBV5-1 and TRBJ1-5 gives the whole variable domain KAGVTQTPRYLIKTRGQQVTLSCSPISGHRSVSWYQQTPGQGLQFLFEYFSETQRNKGNFPGRFSGRQFSNSRSEMNVSTLELGDSALYLCASSLGQDSNQPQHFGDGTRLSIL.

J is TRBJ2-7 and V is TRBV6-5; 7 bases are shared with TRBD2. Germline CDR1 is MNHEY and CDR2 is SVGAGI. V lost 1 base to trimming and J lost 4 bases; unmatched junction nucleotides: 7. CDR3 length: 15 residues. The CDR3 protein is CASSYLGEGEYEQYF. The CDR3 nucleotides are TGTGCCAGCAGTTACTTGGGGGAGGGTGAATACGAGCAGTACTTC.

Concerning this clone: Different DNA sequences within this sample yield the same CDR3. This rearrangement joins TRBV5-1 to TRBJ2-1; TRBD2 might be the D (6 bases). The CDR3 consists of 15 residues. Germline lookup yields CDR1 SGHRS and CDR2 YFSETQ. Trimming cost V 0 bases and J 2 bases, with 9 bases left between them. For the CDR3, the DNA is TGCGCCAGCAGCTTGGGCGGAGGGACCTACAATGAGCAGTTCTTC. Translating it yields CASSLGGGTYNEQFF.

The chain has TRBV7-9 and TRBJ1-3; D remains unclear. The CDR3 has 15 residues. Trimming cost V 1 base and J 1 base, with 8 bases left between them. Germline V lookup: CDR1 SEHNR, CDR2 FQNEAQ (reference sequence). CDR3 nucleotides: TGTGCCAGCAGCTTAGATGTCCGGTCTGGAAACACCATATATTTT. Protein sequence: CASSLDVRSGNTIYF.

A note on this clone: A much larger clone is a single base away; this may be a read error. The chain carries TRBV2 and TRBJ2-7; no reliable D call. V was clipped by 6 bases and J by 0 bases, with 3 bases between them. CDR3 length: 11 residues. CDR1 and CDR2 from the germline V gene are SNHLY and FYNNEI. This chain's CDR3 is CASRISYEQYF. The CDR3 region has the DNA TGTGCCAGCAGAATCTCCTACGAGCAGTACTTC.

The CDR3 sequence is CASSSPGQGRETQYF. CDR3 DNA: TGTGCCAGCAGTTCCCCGGGACAGGGAAGGGAGACCCAGTACTTC. The genes are TRBV6-6 and TRBJ2-5; 9 bases line up with TRBD1. The junction had 8 bases not matched to a gene; V was cut back by 4 bases and J by 5 bases. CDR3 length: 15 residues. Per germline, CDR1 MNHNY and CDR2 SVGAGI (reference sequence).

For the CDR3, the DNA is TGCGCCAGCAGCTTGCCGCGGGGGACCCAGTACTTC. As protein: CASSLPRGTQYF. The V and J genes are TRBV5-1 and TRBJ2-5, with a tentative D call TRBD2 (6 bases). In germline, CDR1 is SGHRS, CDR2 YFSETQ. The CDR3 has 12 residues. The germline V and J ends were trimmed by 1 base and 7 bases, with 8 bases remaining between them. Full variable domain (outside the CDR3, taken from reference TRBV5-1 and TRBJ2-5): KAGVTQTPRYLIKTRGQQVTLSCSPISGHRSVSWYQQTPGQGLQFLFEYFSETQRNKGNFPGRFSGRQFSNSRSEMNVSTLELGDSALYLCASSLPRGTQYFGPGTRLLVL.

This clone was seen at least ten times. The chain has TRBV4-3 and TRBJ1-5; TRBD1 matches 7 bases. With 2 bases clipped from V and 7 bases from J, the junction kept 8 bases outside the gene matches. CDR3 length: 15 amino acids. CDR1 LGHNA and CDR2 YSLEER come from the germline V gene. CDR3 DNA sequence: TGCGCCAGCAGCCAAACATCAGGGGGGAGGCAGCCCCAGCATTTT. It codes for CASSQTSGGRQPQHF.

The CDR3 spells CASSPYGANVLTF. In DNA form, the CDR3 reads TGTGCCAGCTCGCCCTACGGGGCCAACGTCCTGACTTTC. This rearrangement joins TRBV2 to TRBJ2-6, with no clear D. V was trimmed by 8 bases and J by 4 bases, leaving 9 bases between them. From germline, CDR1 is SNHLY and CDR2 FYNNEI. This CDR3 region has 13 residues. The full variable domain, its missing parts supplied by reference TRBV2 and TRBJ2-6, is EPEVTQTPSHQVTQMGQEVILRCVPISNHLYFYWYRQILGQKVEFLVSFYNNEISEKSEIFDDQFSVERPDGSNFTLKIRSTKLEDSAMYFCASSPYGANVLTFGAGSRLTVL.

This CDR3 reads CASSLGTTEAFF. CDR3 DNA: TGTGCCAGCAGCTTAGGCACCACTGAAGCTTTCTTT. V and J are TRBV7-2 and TRBJ1-1; D gene uncertain. The CDR3 has 12 amino acids. Trimming left V 1 base short and J 4 bases short, with 4 bases between. Germline assignment: CDR1 SGHTA and CDR2 FQGNSA.

V gene TRBV7-2 combines with J gene TRBJ2-3; D might be TRBD1 (6 bases). The CDR3 spans 17 residues. Germline lookup yields CDR1 SGHTA and CDR2 FQGNSA. V shed 3 bases and J shed 0 bases, with 16 bases lying between them. The CDR3 bases are TGTGCCAGCAGCTTTCAGGGGTTCGGCGGGAGCACAGATACGCAGTATTTT. Its translation: CASSFQGFGGSTDTQYF.